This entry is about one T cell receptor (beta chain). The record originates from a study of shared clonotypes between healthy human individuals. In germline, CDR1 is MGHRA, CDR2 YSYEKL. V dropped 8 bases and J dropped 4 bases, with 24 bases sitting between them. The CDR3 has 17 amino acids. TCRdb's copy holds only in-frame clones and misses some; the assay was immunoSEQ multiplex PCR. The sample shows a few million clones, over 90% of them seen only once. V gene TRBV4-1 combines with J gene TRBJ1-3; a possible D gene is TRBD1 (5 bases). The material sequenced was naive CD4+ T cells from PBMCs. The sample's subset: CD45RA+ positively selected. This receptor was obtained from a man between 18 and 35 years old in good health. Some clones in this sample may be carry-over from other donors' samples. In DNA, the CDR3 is TGCGCCAGCTATAGCCTCCCGGGACTTTTAGCAGGAAACACCATATATTTT. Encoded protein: CASYSLPGLLAGNTIYF.